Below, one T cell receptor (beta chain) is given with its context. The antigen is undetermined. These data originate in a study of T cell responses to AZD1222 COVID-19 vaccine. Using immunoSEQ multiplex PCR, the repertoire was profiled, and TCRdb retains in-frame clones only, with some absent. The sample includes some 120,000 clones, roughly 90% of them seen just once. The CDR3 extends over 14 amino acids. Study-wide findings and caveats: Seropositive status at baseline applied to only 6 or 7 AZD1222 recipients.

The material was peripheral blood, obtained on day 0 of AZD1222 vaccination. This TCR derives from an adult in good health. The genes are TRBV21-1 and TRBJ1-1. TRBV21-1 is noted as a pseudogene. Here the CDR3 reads CAKTSGLVDPEAFF. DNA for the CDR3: TGTGCCAAAACTAGTGGGCTCGTCGACCCTGAAGCTTTCTTT.